A single sample gave rise to the 5 T cell receptor beta chains below, sequenced in a study of cytomegalovirus exposure and HLA in healthy donors (dated by TCRdb to 2016 to 2017). Libraries were constructed by the immunoSEQ multiplex PCR assay. The multiplex PCR relied on a mix of 60 forward primers for TCR Vbeta segments and 13 reverse primers for TCR Jbeta segments. TCRdb took this table from immuneACCESS and kept in-frame rearrangements with V and J called. Such tables lack part of the clones; where checked against another copy, unresolved V genes explain under half of the gap, and the rest is unexplained. A total of roughly 130,000 clones appear in this sample, 73% of them only once. About 1.2% of the sample belongs to the ten largest clones. The sequenced sample was PBMCs. These receptors were obtained from a middle-aged woman in good health and CMV-seronegative.

The rearrangement joins TRBV5-6 to TRBJ2-3; 11 bases line up with TRBD2. The CDR3 totals 17 residues. Per the germline V gene, CDR1 is SGHDT and CDR2 is YYEEEE. The J segment lost 2 bases and the V segment lost 2 bases, leaving 7 bases of the junction unmatched. CDR3 sequence: CASSFVAGGLSTDTQYF. CDR3 bases: TGTGCCAGCAGCTTTGTAGCGGGGGGGCTTTCCACAGATACGCAGTATTTT.

The V call is TRBV19, the J call TRBJ1-5; no clear D gene. Germline-derived CDR1 and CDR2 are LNHDA and SQIVND (reference sequence). V was shortened by 7 bases and J by 5 bases, with 9 bases between the two germline ends. The CDR3 extends over 12 amino acids. The CDR3 region is CASKWGDQPQHF. In DNA form, the CDR3 reads TGTGCCAGTAAATGGGGAGATCAGCCCCAGCATTTT.

This chain connects TRBV19 to TRBJ1-5; no reliable D call. CDR3 length: 13 amino acids. V lost 7 bases and J 7 bases, leaving 14 bases between the germline ends. CDR1 is LNHDA, CDR2 SQIVND, per germline (reference sequence). CDR3 loop: CASTARLGQPQHF. In DNA, the CDR3 is TGTGCCAGTACGGCCCGGCTAGGCCAGCCCCAGCATTTT. Full variable domain (missing parts from reference TRBV19 and TRBJ1-5): DGGITQSPKYLFRKEGQNVTLSCEQNLNHDAMYWYRQDPGQGLRLIYYSQIVNDFQKGDIAEGYSVSREKKESFPLTVTSAQKNPTAFYLCASTARLGQPQHFGDGTRLSIL.

For the CDR3, the DNA is TGTGCCAGCAGCAAAGCTTCTCCACCGAGAAATCAAGAGACCCAGTACTTC. Protein sequence: CASSKASPPRNQETQYF. J is TRBJ2-5 and V is TRBV21-1; the D segment call TRBD2 is taken from the table without a DNA check. TRBV21-1 is designated a pseudogene. There are 17 residues in the CDR3.

The rearrangement uses TRBV19 and TRBJ1-5; D is ambiguous. The CDR3 has 16 residues. Trimming left V 7 bases short and J 4 bases short, with 20 bases between. Germline assignment: CDR1 LNHDA and CDR2 SQIVND (reference sequence). The CDR3 DNA reads TGTGCCAGTACCCTAATAGGAGAGTCTGGGAATCAGCCCCAGCATTTT. Its translation: CASTLIGESGNQPQHF.